These T cell receptor beta chains were read from a single sample in a study of cytomegalovirus exposure and HLA in healthy donors. Some clones are missing from TCRdb's copy, which holds only in-frame ones; the method was immunoSEQ multiplex PCR. Among about 220,000 clones listed, about 90% were seen once. What was sequenced was PBMCs. The source is a woman aged 18-30 years in good health and CMV-seronegative. Each CDR3 is given with its conserved first and last residue. The D gene is left open where the match is weak. Clone size is not always given. Where it is, it says once, few, many or a class for expanded clones.

V,size,D,J,CDR3,DNA
TRBV5-1,few,TRBD2,TRBJ2-7,CASSGTSGRAILGEQYF,TGCGCCAGCAGCGGGACTAGCGGGAGGGCTATTCTGGGCGAGCAGTACTTC
TRBV20-1,.,.,TRBJ2-5,CSAGSRETQYF,TGCAGTGCCGGGAGTCGGGAGACCCAGTACTTC
TRBV19,.,.,TRBJ1-2,CASSFAARRELDGYTF,TGTGCCAGTAGTTTCGCGGCGCGACGGGAGTTGGATGGCTACACCTTC
TRBV25-1,.,.,TRBJ2-7,CASSVPGREPYEQYF,TGTGCCAGCAGTGTTCCCGGGCGGGAACCCTACGAGCAGTACTTC
TRBV27,.,.,TRBJ2-1,CASSFLAGARDNEQFF,TGTGCCAGCAGTTTCCTGGCGGGGGCAAGAGACAATGAGCAGTTCTTC
TRBV9,.,.,TRBJ2-1,CASSERGASKGEQFF,TGTGCCAGCAGCGAAAGGGGTGCTAGTAAGGGTGAGCAGTTCTTC
TRBV5-4,.,TRBD2,TRBJ2-1,CASSLAAGGIYNEQFF,TGTGCCAGCAGCTTGGCGGCGGGAGGCATATACAATGAGCAGTTCTTC
TRBV9,.,.,TRBJ1-4,CASSASQGNEKLFF,TGTGCCAGCAGCGCTAGTCAGGGTAATGAAAAACTGTTTTTT
TRBV25-1,.,TRBD1,TRBJ2-5,CASRAGTEVGETQYF,TGTGCCAGCAGAGCCGGGACAGAGGTGGGAGAGACCCAGTACTTC
TRBV27,once,TRBD1,TRBJ2-7,CASSLAFWPQGVPYEQYF,TGTGCCAGCAGTTTAGCATTCTGGCCACAGGGGGTCCCCTACGAGCAGTACTTC
TRBV2,.,.,TRBJ2-3,CASSPQRPTDTQYF,TGTGCCAGCAGCCCTCAGCGACCCACAGATACGCAGTATTTT
TRBV10-3,.,TRBD1,TRBJ2-7,CAIRGGGSGEQYF,TGTGCCATCAGAGGGGGCGGGTCGGGCGAGCAGTACTTC
TRBV4-1,once,.,TRBJ1-2,CASSHGTRANYGYTF,TGCGCCAGCAGCCACGGGACACGGGCTAACTATGGCTACACCTTC
TRBV5-4,.,.,TRBJ1-2,CASSLDTRFNYGYTF,TGTGCCAGCAGCTTAGACACCCGATTTAACTATGGCTACACCTTC
TRBV6-1,.,.,TRBJ1-5,CASSEMIGQRNQPQHF,TGTGCCAGCAGTGAAATGATTGGGCAGCGCAATCAGCCCCAGCATTTT
TRBV5-1,.,.,TRBJ2-4,CASSLTLGGRGGNIQYF,TGCGCCAGCAGCTTGACGCTAGGAGGGAGAGGAGGAAACATTCAGTACTTC
TRBV6-1,.,.,TRBJ1-5,CASSKIGGSNQPQHF,TGTGCCAGCAGTAAGATTGGGGGGAGCAATCAGCCCCAGCATTTT
TRBV2,.,TRBD1,TRBJ1-2,CASSGQGARGYTF,TGTGCCAGCAGTGGACAGGGGGCGCGAGGCTACACCTTC
TRBV2,.,.,TRBJ1-1,CASSVGLKNEAFF,TGTGCCAGCAGTGTCGGACTCAAAAATGAAGCTTTCTTT
TRBV28,.,.,TRBJ1-4,CASSFSDSYHEKLFF,TGTGCCAGCAGTTTCTCGGACAGCTACCATGAAAAACTGTTTTTT
TRBV5-4,.,.,TRBJ2-1,CASSPSERGHNEQFF,TGTGCCAGCAGCCCGTCGGAAAGGGGTCACAATGAGCAGTTCTTC
TRBV6-1,once,TRBD1,TRBJ1-5,CASSEAGGSDQPQHF,TGTGCCAGCAGTGAAGCAGGGGGCTCCGATCAGCCCCAGCATTTT
TRBV7-8,few,TRBD2,TRBJ2-7,CASSLRLAGTSYEQYF,TGTGCCAGCAGCCTCCGGCTAGCGGGGACCTCCTACGAGCAGTACTTC
TRBV30,.,TRBD1,TRBJ2-1,CAWSKGIQGAYNEQFF,TGTGCCTGGAGTAAGGGCATCCAGGGGGCCTACAATGAGCAGTTCTTC
TRBV5-1,.,.,TRBJ2-2,CASSLQAGELFF,TGCGCCAGCAGCTTACAGGCCGGGGAGCTGTTTTTT
TRBV6-5,.,.,TRBJ2-6,CASSYRGGANVLTF,TGTGCCAGCAGTTATAGGGGTGGGGCCAACGTCCTGACTTTC
TRBV19,.,TRBD1,TRBJ1-2,CASTLTGTGYGYTF,TGTGCCAGTACCCTGACCGGGACAGGTTATGGCTACACCTTC
TRBV28,once,TRBD1,TRBJ1-5,CASREDRADQPQHF,TGTGCCAGCAGAGAGGACAGGGCGGATCAGCCCCAGCATTTT
TRBV4-1,.,.,TRBJ1-4,CASSPPGLSGEKLFF,TGCGCCAGCAGCCCCCCGGGACTCAGCGGAGAAAAACTGTTTTTT
TRBV28,.,TRBD1,TRBJ1-1,CASSLGQLNTEAFF,TGTGCCAGCAGTTTGGGACAGCTGAACACTGAAGCTTTCTTT
TRBV2,.,TRBD2,TRBJ2-7,CASTPSGFYEQYF,TGTGCCAGCACACCTAGCGGTTTCTACGAGCAGTACTTC
TRBV27,.,TRBD2,TRBJ2-7,CASSLSLAGGREQYF,TGTGCCAGCAGTTTATCACTAGCGGGAGGCCGCGAGCAGTACTTC
TRBV7-9,.,.,TRBJ1-3,CASSLVAGGDTIYF,TGTGCCAGCAGCTTAGTTGCGGGCGGGGACACCATATATTTT
TRBV15,.,TRBD1,TRBJ2-4,CATSGSGTGPDPRAKNIQYF,TGTGCCACCAGCGGATCCGGGACAGGGCCGGACCCGAGAGCCAAAAACATTCAGTACTTC
TRBV4-3,once,TRBD2,TRBJ2-2,CASSLRLAGVTGELFF,TGCGCCAGCAGCCTACGACTAGCGGGAGTGACCGGGGAGCTGTTTTTT
TRBV6-1,.,TRBD1,TRBJ2-7,CASIRVGTGIYEQYF,TGTGCCAGCATTAGAGTTGGGACAGGGATCTACGAGCAGTACTTC
TRBV28,.,.,TRBJ2-3,CASSSHGHTDTQYF,TGTGCCAGCAGCTCCCACGGTCACACAGATACGCAGTATTTT
TRBV5-8,.,.,TRBJ2-1,CASSLDAGRSEQFF,TGTGCCAGCAGCTTGGATGCAGGTCGGTCTGAGCAGTTCTTC
TRBV6-5,.,TRBD1,TRBJ2-2,CASRPMTGGTGELFF,TGTGCCAGCAGACCCATGACAGGGGGCACCGGGGAGCTGTTTTTT
TRBV9,once,TRBD2,TRBJ2-1,CASSVGVLARDYKQFF,TGTGCCAGCAGCGTAGGGGTACTAGCGCGAGACTACAAGCAGTTCTTC
TRBV29-1,.,TRBD1,TRBJ1-1,CSANHLGTGTEAFF,TGCAGCGCCAATCACCTAGGGACAGGGACTGAAGCTTTCTTT
TRBV2,.,.,TRBJ2-3,CASSVSGVGTDTQYF,TGTGCCAGCAGTGTTTCAGGGGTGGGCACAGATACGCAGTATTTT
TRBV7-9,.,TRBD1,TRBJ2-2,CASSLQQGAGELFF,TGTGCCAGCAGCTTACAACAGGGGGCTGGGGAGCTGTTTTTT
TRBV7-2,.,.,TRBJ2-3,CASSLARGTDTQYF,TGTGCCAGCAGCTTAGCAAGGGGGACAGATACGCAGTATTTT
TRBV7-2,.,.,TRBJ2-3,CASSNGIDTQYF,TGTGCCAGCAGCAACGGTATTGATACGCAGTATTTT
TRBV5-1,.,.,TRBJ2-1,CASRLFDSSYNEQFF,TGCGCCAGCCGATTATTTGACAGCTCCTACAATGAGCAGTTCTTC